This T cell receptor (beta chain) stems from a study of PD-1 blockade in classical Hodgkin lymphoma. Sequencing was performed with immunoSEQ multiplex PCR; in TCRdb, only in-frame clones are kept and a portion is missing. The data show about 7,000 clones, roughly 80% seen once. This sample's time point: cycle 4 day 1 (C4D1), after six to seven weeks of nivolumab. Every patient experienced relapse after autologous stem cell transplantation, and brentuximab vedotin exposure varied. Remarks on this clone: The antigen remains undetermined.

The CDR3 spans 14 residues. Germline-derived CDR1 and CDR2 are SGHDT and YYEEEE. With V trimmed by 4 bases and J by 6 bases, 3 bases remained unmatched. Study results and limitations: Excluded were patients who started nivolumab under 1 year after ASCT, a group that had lower diversity.

This chain connects TRBV5-6 to TRBJ1-5, with 11 bases that match TRBD1. The starting material was peripheral blood mononuclear cells (PBMCs), obtained before the fourth cycle of nivolumab. The TCR was taken from a human donor with classical Hodgkin lymphoma. The chain's CDR3 is CASSPDRGLQPQHF. CDR3 nucleotides: TGTGCCAGCAGCCCGGACAGGGGGCTTCAGCCCCAGCATTTT.